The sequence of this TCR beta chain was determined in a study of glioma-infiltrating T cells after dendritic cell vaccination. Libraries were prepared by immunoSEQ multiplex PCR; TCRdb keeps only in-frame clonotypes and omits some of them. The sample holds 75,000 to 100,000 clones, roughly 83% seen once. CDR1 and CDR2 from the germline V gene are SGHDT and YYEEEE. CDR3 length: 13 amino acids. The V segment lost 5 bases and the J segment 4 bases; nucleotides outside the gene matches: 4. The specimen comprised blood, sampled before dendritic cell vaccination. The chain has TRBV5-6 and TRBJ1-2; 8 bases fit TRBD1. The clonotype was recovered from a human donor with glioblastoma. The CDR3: CASSPDRGYGYTF. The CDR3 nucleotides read TGTGCCAGCAGTCCCGACAGGGGCTATGGCTACACCTTC.